Following are 12 T cell receptor beta chains from one sample sequenced in a study of CD8 T cells in ankylosing spondylitis listed by TCRdb under 2017. Library construction relied on 5' RACE. The sequencing machine was an Illumina HiSeq 2500. TCRdb redid the processing of the public reads, applying fastp at Q25 and MiXCR, and retained in-frame beta chains. Here each entry gathers all rows of one CDR3 protein and keeps the most common genes and DNA. The sample table holds 300,000 to 350,000 distinct CDR3 sequences, of which about a fifth were seen once. Roughly 3.4% of the sample is in the top ten clones. The material sequenced was blood, either unsorted or a sorted T cell fraction (not recorded which). The receptors come from a female donor with ankylosing spondylitis or in good health (not recorded which).

The sample holds a few counts of this clonotype. The chain employs TRBV6-5 and TRBJ2-1; D gene ambiguous. CDR1 is MNHEY, CDR2 SVGAGI, per germline. Deletions cut 6 bases from V and 6 bases from J, with 15 bases between. This CDR3 spans 14 amino acids. The chain's CDR3 is CASSHFGPGNEQFF. CDR3 in DNA: TGTGCCAGCAGCCACTTTGGGCCCGGCAATGAGCAGTTCTTC.

There are many counts of this clonotype. The chain is built from TRBV29-1 and TRBJ1-4, with 9 bases fitting TRBD1. Germline V gene lookup returns CDR1 SQVTM and CDR2 ANQGSEA. Trimming at V came to 4 bases and at J to 8 bases, leaving 8 bases not matched to a gene. The CDR3 extends over 14 amino acids. The CDR3 is CSVGDRGGAEKLFF. The CDR3 DNA reads as TGCAGCGTTGGAGACAGGGGGGGGGCGGAAAAACTGTTTTTT.

This clonotype was seen a handful of times. The chain combines TRBV7-3 with TRBJ2-1, with 8 bases lining up with TRBD2. The ends lost 0 bases at V and 10 bases at J; junction bases unmatched: 2. Germline V gives CDR1 SGHTA, CDR2 FQGTGA. This CDR3 is built from 13 residues. The DNA for the CDR3 is TGTGCCAGCAGCTTAACGGCGGGAGGCGAGCAGTTCTTC. Its translation: CASSLTAGGEQFF.

The table lists this clonotype with a few counts. The chain has TRBV7-2 and TRBJ2-3; D is perhaps TRBD1 or TRBD2 (6 bases each). V dropped 11 bases and J dropped 0 bases, with 15 bases sitting between them. The V gene's germline CDR1 is SGHTA and CDR2 FQGNSA. The CDR3 consists of 14 residues. The CDR3 here is CAGGPSTSTDTQYF. As DNA, the CDR3 is TGTGCCGGGGGGCCCTCAACGAGCACAGATACGCAGTATTTT.

The genes are TRBV5-4 and TRBJ2-7, with D maybe TRBD1 (6 bases). CDR1 is SGHNT and CDR2 is YYREEE in the germline V gene (reference sequence). The CDR3 loop spans 14 amino acids. V gave up 1 base and J gave up 7 bases, with 15 bases separating them. CDR3 sequence (DNA): TGTGCCAGCAGCTTGCAACAGGGAATAGGGGAGCAGTACTTC. It codes for CASSLQQGIGEQYF. Filled out from reference TRBV5-4 and TRBJ2-7, the complete variable domain reads ETGVTQSPTHLIKTRGQQVTLRCSSQSGHNTVSWYQQALGQGPQFIFQYYREEENGRGNFPPRFSGLQFPNYSSELNVNALELDDSALYLCASSLQQGIGEQYFGPGTRLTVT.

This clonotype was detected a few times. The V and J genes are TRBV10-3 and TRBJ2-1; TRBD2 agrees at 10 bases. The CDR3 contains 17 residues. The germline V gene has CDR1 ENHRY and CDR2 SYGVKD. J was trimmed by 0 bases and V by 1 base; bases with no gene match: 3. The CDR3: CAISEYSSGSSYNEQFF. For the CDR3, the DNA is TGTGCCATCAGTGAGTATTCTAGCGGGAGCTCCTACAATGAGCAGTTCTTC.

This clonotype was counted only a few times. This rearrangement joins TRBV7-2 to TRBJ2-6; D unresolved. V was trimmed by 0 bases and J by 0 bases, leaving 6 bases between them. This CDR3 spans 16 amino acids. CDR1 and CDR2 (germline): SGHTA, FQGNSA. The CDR3 nucleotides read TGTGCCAGCAGCTTAGCGGCCAACTCTGGGGCCAACGTCCTGACTTTC. Residues: CASSLAANSGANVLTF.

The chain carries TRBV5-6 and TRBJ2-2; D gene uncertain. The CDR3 sequence is 14 residues long. CDR1 is SGHDT, CDR2 YYEEEE, per germline. Trimming took off 4 bases at V and 5 bases at J, with 12 bases between the two ends. This CDR3 is CASSPLMGTGELFF. The CDR3 nucleotides are TGTGCCAGCAGCCCCCTAATGGGTACCGGGGAGCTGTTTTTT.

The chain combines TRBV9 with TRBJ1-6, with TRBD1 identical over 8 bases. After removal of 3 bases from V and 9 bases from J, the junction contained 5 bases not matched to a gene. Germline V CDR1 and CDR2: SGDLS, YYNGEE. CDR3 size: 14 residues. The CDR3, as DNA: TGTGCCAGCAGCGCGACAGGGGAGGGTTCACCCCTCCACTTT. Translation gives CASSATGEGSPLHF.

V gene TRBV4-3 combines with J gene TRBJ2-3, with 14 bases that match TRBD2. Germline loops: CDR1 LGHNA, CDR2 YSLEER. This CDR3 region has 20 residues. The trim removed 0 bases at V and 0 bases at J, leaving 8 bases unmatched. Here the CDR3 reads CASSQEGTSGRPFSTDTQYF. CDR3 DNA: TGCGCCAGCAGCCAAGAAGGGACTAGCGGGAGACCATTTAGCACAGATACGCAGTATTTT.

The rearrangement joins TRBV5-1 to TRBJ2-7; D unresolved. Trimming left V 1 base short and J 5 bases short, with 7 bases between. Germline lookup yields CDR1 SGHRS and CDR2 YFSETQ. The CDR3 has 12 amino acids. The CDR3 sequence is CASSLRSNEQYF. In nucleotides, the CDR3 is TGCGCCAGCAGCTTGAGGTCGAACGAGCAGTACTTC.

In this sample, this clonotype turned up many times. V gene TRBV24-1 combines with J gene TRBJ2-3, with 8 bases identical to TRBD2. Trimming took 9 bases from V and 8 from J; bases not matched to a gene: 12. This CDR3 is built from 14 residues. Germline loops: CDR1 KGHDR, CDR2 SFDVKD. CDR3 DNA: TGTGCCACCGAGGAGAGCGGGAGCGGTGGTACGCAGTATTTT. Protein: CATEESGSGGTQYF.